Shown below are 27 T cell receptor beta chains from a single sample sequenced in a study of blood T cell repertoires in COVID-19. TCRdb's copy holds only in-frame clones and misses some; the assay was immunoSEQ multiplex PCR. The sample has roughly 250,000 clones, more than 85% seen once; the top ten hold roughly 1.7%. The sample was PBMCs or T cells enriched from blood (not recorded which). The receptors come from a woman between 45 and 60 years old who had recovered from COVID-19.

The rearrangement joins TRBV28 to TRBJ2-2; the match to TRBD2 covers 13 bases. CDR1 is MDHEN and CDR2 is SYDVKM in the germline V gene. There are 15 residues in the CDR3. V dropped 6 bases and J dropped 7; count of bases not matched to a gene: 5. For the CDR3, the DNA is TGTGCCAGCAGGATCGGACTAGCGGGAGTCGGGGAGCTGTTTTTT. This codes for CASRIGLAGVGELFF.

This clone was observed a single time. This chain uses TRBV7-9 with TRBJ2-7; D may be TRBD2 (6 bases). Germline loops: CDR1 SEHNR, CDR2 FQNEAQ (reference sequence). The V end lost 3 bases, the J end lost 0 bases, and 15 bases lay between the germline ends. The CDR3 sequence is 16 residues long. As DNA, the CDR3 is TGTGCCAGCAGCTTGCTAGCCGGGGGTGGCTCCTACGAGCAGTACTTC. It encodes CASSLLAGGGSYEQYF.

V is TRBV20-1 and J is TRBJ1-5; TRBD1 is a possible D gene (6 bases). The CDR3 is 13 residues long. CDR1 and CDR2 from the germline V gene are DFQATT and SNEGSKA (reference sequence). V lost 3 bases to trimming and J lost 2 bases, with 8 bases between them. CDR3 region: CSASAGGNQPQHF. In DNA form, the CDR3 reads TGCAGTGCTAGTGCAGGGGGCAATCAGCCCCAGCATTTT.

The rearrangement links TRBV5-1 to TRBJ2-7, with 10 bases identical to TRBD1. The ends lost 2 bases at V and 5 bases at J; junction bases unmatched: 10. This CDR3 contains 16 residues. Germline V CDR1 and CDR2: SGHRS, YFSETQ. Here the CDR3 DNA reads TGCGCCAGCAGCTTTGGGTCGCGGGACAGGGGCGACGAGCAGTACTTC. Protein sequence: CASSFGSRDRGDEQYF. Combining the CDR3 with reference TRBV5-1 and TRBJ2-7 gives the whole variable domain KAGVTQTPRYLIKTRGQQVTLSCSPISGHRSVSWYQQTPGQGLQFLFEYFSETQRNKGNFPGRFSGRQFSNSRSEMNVSTLELGDSALYLCASSFGSRDRGDEQYFGPGTRLTVT.

V is TRBV14 and J is TRBJ1-1; no definite D call. The V end was cut by 0 bases, the J end by 8 bases, with 10 bases between. Germline V CDR1 and CDR2: SGHDN, FVKESK. The CDR3 is 13 residues long. In DNA form, the CDR3 reads TGTGCCAGCAGCCAAGATAGATGGAGGGAAGCTTTCTTT. Amino acid sequence: CASSQDRWREAFF. Supplemented by reference TRBV14 and TRBJ1-1, the full variable domain reads EAGVTQFPSHSVIEKGQTVTLRCDPISGHDNLYWYRRVMGKEIKFLLHFVKESKQDESGMPNNRFLAERTGGTYSTLKVQPAELEDSGVYFCASSQDRWREAFFGQGTRLTVV.

This clone was seen just once. The chain employs TRBV7-8 and TRBJ1-5, with TRBD1 matching over 7 bases. The CDR3 extends over 19 amino acids. Germline assignment: CDR1 SGHVS and CDR2 FQNEAQ. V gave up 0 bases and J gave up 1 base; unmatched junction bases: 12. This CDR3 reads CASSLAGRGLQGSNQPQHF. As DNA, the CDR3 is TGTGCCAGCAGCTTAGCTGGCCGTGGCTTACAGGGGAGCAATCAGCCCCAGCATTTT. The whole variable domain, filled in from reference TRBV7-8 and TRBJ1-5, reads GAGVSQSPRYKVAKRGQDVALRCDPISGHVSLFWYQQALGQGPEFLTYFQNEAQLDKSGLPSDRFFAERPEGSVSTLKIQRTQQEDSAVYLCASSLAGRGLQGSNQPQHFGDGTRLSIL.

J is TRBJ1-4 and V is TRBV5-8, with D unclear. The CDR3 is 15 residues long. The V and J ends lost 0 bases and 5 bases respectively, with 11 bases between them. Germline-derived CDR1 and CDR2 are SGHTS and YDEGEE. DNA for the CDR3: TGTGCCAGCAGCTTGGCGGCCTTCGGGAATGAAAAACTGTTTTTT. This sequence encodes CASSLAAFGNEKLFF.

V gene TRBV5-1 combines with J gene TRBJ1-5, with a possible D match to TRBD1 (6 bases). CDR1 is SGHRS and CDR2 is YFSETQ in the germline V gene. Trimming took off 1 base at V and 5 bases at J, with 13 bases between the two ends. This CDR3 comprises 15 residues. CDR3 sequence reads: CASSLPRAGDQPQHF. The CDR3 region has the DNA TGCGCCAGCAGCTTGCCTAGGGCAGGGGATCAGCCCCAGCATTTT.

This clone came up once. This chain joins TRBV6-2 or TRBV6-3 and TRBJ2-2, with TRBD2 identical over 8 bases. V gave up 6 bases and J gave up 5 bases; unmatched junction bases: 11. Germline CDR1 and CDR2: MNHEY and SVGEGT. The CDR3 is 16 residues long. As DNA, the CDR3 is TGTGCCAGCAGCCTCAGCGGGGGCCCAGCGACCGGGGAGCTGTTTTTT. It encodes CASSLSGGPATGELFF.

The V call is TRBV5-5, the J call TRBJ1-5, with D tentatively TRBD1 (5 bases). V shed 1 base and J shed 5 bases, with 10 bases lying between them. This CDR3 contains 14 residues. Germline CDR1 reads SGHKS; CDR2 reads YYEKEE (reference sequence). The CDR3 here is CASSLQGDDQPQHF. In DNA form, the CDR3 reads TGTGCCAGCAGCTTGCAGGGTGATGATCAGCCCCAGCATTTT.

J is TRBJ2-7 and V is TRBV5-4; TRBD2 matches 8 bases. The V and J ends lost 4 bases and 4 bases, in that order; junction bases with no gene match: 10. CDR1 and CDR2 (germline): SGHNT, YYREEE (reference sequence). This CDR3 has 15 residues. The chain's CDR3 is CASSNKRETGYEQYF. The CDR3 coding sequence is TGTGCCAGCAGCAATAAGCGGGAGACGGGTTACGAGCAGTACTTC.

V and J are TRBV21-1 and TRBJ2-2; the table names TRBD2, a call not compared with the DNA. TRBV21-1 is noted as a pseudogene. The CDR3 runs 16 residues. The CDR3 spells CASSKAGLRDTGELFF. The CDR3 DNA reads TGTGCCAGCAGCAAAGCAGGACTAAGAGACACCGGGGAGCTGTTTTTT.

The chain couples TRBV10-3 to TRBJ2-1; possible D gene TRBD1, 5 bases. The ends were cut back, 2 bases at V and 8 bases at J, with 16 bases in the middle. The CDR3 has 15 residues. CDR1 and CDR2 from the germline V gene are ENHRY and SYGVKD. The CDR3 spells CAISERGPPTHEQFF. CDR3 sequence (DNA): TGTGCCATCAGTGAGAGGGGTCCACCAACCCATGAGCAGTTCTTC.

This chain links TRBV11-3 with TRBJ2-3; possible D gene TRBD2, 5 bases. Germline values: CDR1 SGHNT, CDR2 YENEEA. V was trimmed by 3 bases and J by 6 bases, leaving 16 bases between them. The CDR3 loop spans 15 amino acids. CDR3 region: CASSFSGVGTDTQYF. CDR3 coding DNA: TGTGCCAGCAGCTTTTCCGGGGTGGGTACGGATACGCAGTATTTT.

This chain uses TRBV9 with TRBJ1-5, with 8 bases lining up with TRBD1. CDR1 is SGDLS and CDR2 is YYNGEE in the germline V gene. V shed 4 bases and J 4 bases; nucleotides not matched to a gene: 4. The CDR3 runs 14 residues. The chain's CDR3 is CASSLGQGNQPQHF. CDR3 coding DNA: TGTGCCAGCAGCCTAGGACAGGGTAATCAGCCCCAGCATTTT.

This chain links TRBV27 with TRBJ2-6; tentative D call: TRBD2 (5 bases). From germline, CDR1 is MNHEY and CDR2 SMNVEV (reference sequence). The CDR3 is made up of 14 amino acids. V was cut by 6 bases and J by 1 base, with 7 bases left in between. CDR3 protein: CASRRTSGANVLTF. As DNA, the CDR3 is TGTGCCAGCAGAAGGACTTCTGGGGCCAACGTCCTGACTTTC.

This sequence joins TRBV4-2 and TRBJ2-2; a possible D gene is TRBD2 (5 bases). This CDR3 region has 16 residues. CDR1 is LGHNA, CDR2 YNFKEQ, per germline. Deletions cut 2 bases from V and 5 bases from J, with 15 bases between. The CDR3 nucleotides read TGTGCCAGCAGCCAAACGACAACCAGGAGGACCGGGGAGCTGTTTTTT. This translates into CASSQTTTRRTGELFF.

This clone was recorded once. The chain employs TRBV27 and TRBJ1-1; D is undetermined. This CDR3 region has 13 residues. CDR1 and CDR2 (germline): MNHEY, SMNVEV (reference sequence). V shed 7 bases and J shed 1 base, with 10 bases lying between them. The CDR3 region has the DNA TGTGCCAGCACCCTTAACAGGAACACTGAAGCTTTCTTT. Its translation: CASTLNRNTEAFF.

This chain joins TRBV5-5 and TRBJ2-7; D is perhaps TRBD2 (6 bases). This CDR3 has 15 amino acids. Germline-derived CDR1 and CDR2 are SGHKS and YYEKEE (reference sequence). The V end was cut by 1 base, the J end by 0 bases, with 11 bases between. CDR3 DNA: TGTGCCAGCAGCTTGAGGGACTTGAGCTCCTACGAGCAGTACTTC. Residues: CASSLRDLSSYEQYF.

The chain joins TRBV24-1 to TRBJ2-1; D is possibly TRBD2 (6 bases). The CDR3 contains 16 residues. Trimming took off 3 bases at V and 0 bases at J, with 11 bases between the two ends. Germline V gene data show CDR1 as KGHDR and CDR2 as SFDVKD. The CDR3 here is CATSDHLGGSYNEQFF. In nucleotides, the CDR3 is TGTGCCACCAGTGATCACCTCGGGGGCTCCTACAATGAGCAGTTCTTC.

This clone was observed a few times. V gene TRBV5-1 combines with J gene TRBJ1-1; 8 nucleotides align to TRBD1. Germline lookup yields CDR1 SGHRS and CDR2 YFSETQ. After removal of 4 bases from V and 0 bases from J, the junction contained 5 bases not matched to a gene. The CDR3 is made up of 15 amino acids. DNA of the CDR3: TGCGCCAGCAGCACCGGACAGGGCTTGAACACTGAAGCTTTCTTT. As protein: CASSTGQGLNTEAFF.

The chain couples TRBV4-1 to TRBJ2-7, with TRBD1 identical over 7 bases. The germline gives CDR1 MGHRA, CDR2 YSYEKL. Trimming removed 2 bases from V and 1 base from J; junction bases left unmatched: 2. The CDR3 consists of 14 residues. CDR3 coding DNA: TGCGCCAGCAGCCAACGGGACAGTTCCTACGAGCAGTACTTC. Translated, it gives CASSQRDSSYEQYF.

The rearrangement joins TRBV2 to TRBJ1-6, with D possibly being TRBD1 (6 bases). V lost 8 bases to trimming and J lost 5 bases, with 16 bases between them. Per germline, CDR1 SNHLY and CDR2 FYNNEI. This CDR3 is built from 15 residues. The CDR3 here is CASEFAQGHNSPLHF. CDR3 DNA: TGTGCCAGCGAGTTTGCACAGGGCCATAATTCACCCCTCCACTTT.

The CDR3 sequence is CASSHGDPFHSDNEQFF. For the CDR3, the DNA is TGTGCCAGCAGCCACGGTGATCCCTTCCATTCCGACAATGAGCAGTTCTTC. V usage is TRBV3-1 (or the pseudogene TRBV3-2) and J usage is TRBJ2-1; D unclear. CDR1 LGHDT and CDR2 YNNKEL come from the germline V gene (reference sequence). Between the trimmed V and J ends, which lost 3 bases and 5 bases, there was a span of 20 bases. This CDR3 comprises 17 residues.

The V gene is TRBV7-2, the J gene TRBJ2-5; the match to TRBD2 covers 8 bases. Germline CDR1 SGHTA, CDR2 FQGNSA. V trimming: 5 bases; J trimming: 4 bases; junction bases outside the gene matches: 6. This CDR3 comprises 14 residues. DNA for the CDR3: TGTGCCAGCAGCGGGAGCGGGAGAGGAGAGACCCAGTACTTC. The encoded protein is CASSGSGRGETQYF.

This clone has only one observation. V usage is TRBV27 and J usage is TRBJ2-6, with TRBD2 as a possible D gene (6 bases). The CDR3 runs to 16 residues. V dropped 5 bases and J dropped 4 bases, with 15 bases sitting between them. The germline gives CDR1 MNHEY, CDR2 SMNVEV (reference sequence). In nucleotides, the CDR3 is TGTGCCAGCAGTGCTCTGGGGGGATCCGGGGCCAACGTCCTGACTTTC. It codes for CASSALGGSGANVLTF.

The rearrangement links TRBV18 to TRBJ1-3; D not certain. The CDR3 extends over 14 amino acids. V lost 2 bases and J 0 bases, leaving 5 bases between the germline ends. Germline values: CDR1 KGHSH, CDR2 LQKENI. Written as DNA, the CDR3 is TGTGCCAGCTCACCAGCCAGCTCTGGAAACACCATATATTTT. Its translation: CASSPASSGNTIYF.